This passage covers 21 T cell receptor beta chains from one sample sequenced in a study of shared clonotypes between healthy human individuals. Profiled with immunoSEQ multiplex PCR; TCRdb holds only in-frame clones, not every one. The repertoire holds millions of clones, with roughly 95% as singletons. The material sequenced was naive CD4+ T cells sorted from blood. Documented subset: CD45RA+ positively selected. The receptors originated from a young man in good health.

The chain carries TRBV30 and TRBJ1-2; 8 nucleotides align to TRBD1. CDR3 size: 14 residues. J lost 3 bases, V lost 3 bases, and 6 bases had no gene match. CDR1 and CDR2 from the germline V gene are GTSNPN and SVGIG (reference sequence). CDR3 in amino acids: CAWRRRDRYYGYTF. In nucleotides, the CDR3 is TGTGCCTGGAGGAGAAGGGACAGGTACTATGGCTACACCTTC.

V and J are TRBV27 and TRBJ2-1, with a tentative D call TRBD2 (6 bases). The CDR3 has 13 residues. Per germline, CDR1 MNHEY and CDR2 SMNVEV (reference sequence). The DNA for the CDR3 is TGTTATTATAGGCGGGACTCCTACAATGAGCAGTTCTTC. Protein product: CYYRRDSYNEQFF.

Written as DNA, the CDR3 is TGCGCCAGCAGCTCCGCACAGGGGGCCTCTGAAGCTTTCTTT. Its translation: CASSSAQGASEAFF. The V call is TRBV5-1, the J call TRBJ1-1; TRBD1 agrees at 9 bases. CDR3 length equals 14 residues. V shed 3 bases and J 6 bases; nucleotides not matched to a gene: 6. CDR1 is SGHRS, CDR2 YFSETQ, per germline.

This chain connects TRBV19 to TRBJ1-5, with 7 bases aligning to TRBD1. Germline assignment: CDR1 LNHDA and CDR2 SQIVND (reference sequence). This CDR3 is built from 16 residues. After removal of 3 bases from V and 2 bases from J, the junction contained 7 bases not matched to a gene. CDR3: CASSILTGRGNQPQHF. DNA of the CDR3: TGTGCCAGTAGTATCCTGACAGGGAGGGGCAATCAGCCCCAGCATTTT.

The chain uses TRBV2 and TRBJ2-7; D is possibly TRBD2 (7 bases). The V gene's germline CDR1 is SNHLY and CDR2 FYNNEI. Trimming shortened V by 4 bases and J by 2 bases, and 12 bases separated the two germline ends. CDR3 length: 14 residues. Here the CDR3 reads CASSGAGAAYEQYF. As DNA, the CDR3 is TGTGCCAGCAGTGGGGCGGGGGCAGCCTACGAGCAGTACTTC.

The chain carries TRBV29-1 and TRBJ2-3; D not resolved. CDR3 size: 14 residues. V dropped 6 bases and J dropped 6 bases, with 19 bases sitting between them. In germline, CDR1 is SQVTM, CDR2 ANQGSEA. The CDR3 spells CSVFDSVLADTQYF. CDR3 sequence (DNA): TGCAGCGTATTTGACTCGGTCCTCGCTGATACGCAGTATTTT.

The CDR3 region is CASSHQNREHEQYF. DNA of the CDR3: TGCGCCAGCAGCCATCAAAATAGGGAGCACGAGCAGTACTTC. J is TRBJ2-7 and V is TRBV4-3, with D perhaps TRBD2 (5 bases). This CDR3 comprises 14 residues. CDR1 and CDR2 (germline): LGHNA, YSLEER. Trimming took 3 bases from V and 5 from J, leaving 14 bases between them.

This sequence joins TRBV5-3 and TRBJ2-3, with 9 bases identical to TRBD1. TRBV5-3 is flagged as an ORF with uncertain function. The length of the CDR3 is 16 residues. V gave up 4 bases and J gave up 3 bases; unmatched junction bases: 9. The CDR3 nucleotides are TGTGCCAGAAGCCCTAATACAGGGGGCAGTACAGATACGCAGTATTTT. Translating gives CARSPNTGGSTDTQYF.

Worth noting for this clone: Other DNA sequences from this sample encode an identical CDR3 as well. The chain links TRBV7-2 to TRBJ2-3; 7 bases align to TRBD2. With 1 base clipped from V and 3 bases from J, the junction kept 4 bases outside the gene matches. In germline, CDR1 is SGHTA, CDR2 FQGNSA. The CDR3 extends over 15 amino acids. CDR3 loop: CASSLVAGVTDTQYF. The DNA for the CDR3 is TGTGCCAGCAGCTTAGTGGCGGGAGTGACAGATACGCAGTATTTT.

The CDR3 sequence: CASSDIMGNTEAFF. As DNA, the CDR3 is TGTGCCAGCAGCGACATAATGGGGAACACTGAAGCTTTCTTT. The chain combines TRBV2 with TRBJ1-1; D not resolved. The V gene's germline CDR1 is SNHLY and CDR2 FYNNEI. V lost 6 bases and J lost 1, with 12 bases in between. The CDR3 extends over 14 amino acids.

The chain employs TRBV11-2 and TRBJ2-2; 11 nucleotides agree with TRBD2. The V gene end was trimmed by 3 bases and the J gene end by 8 bases; junction bases not matched to a gene: 8. The CDR3 loop spans 16 amino acids. The V gene's germline CDR1 is SGHAT and CDR2 FQNNGV. Here the CDR3 reads CASSLTSGKRAGELFF. CDR3 DNA sequence: TGTGCCAGCAGCTTGACTAGCGGGAAACGGGCAGGGGAGCTGTTTTTT. Full variable domain (outside the CDR3, taken from reference TRBV11-2 and TRBJ2-2): EAGVAQSPRYKIIEKRQSVAFWCNPISGHATLYWYQQILGQGPKLLIQFQNNGVVDDSQLPKDRFSAERLKGVDSTLKIQPAKLEDSAVYLCASSLTSGKRAGELFFGEGSRLTVL.

A few counts support this clone. Other DNA sequences in this sample translate to the same CDR3. The chain combines TRBV10-1 with TRBJ2-2; D is possibly TRBD1 (7 bases). Trimming took 4 bases from V and 0 from J, leaving 9 bases between them. The CDR3 is made up of 15 amino acids. Germline CDR1 reads WNHNN; CDR2 reads SYGVQD (reference sequence). The CDR3 loop is CASSGGTANTGELFF. In DNA form, the CDR3 reads TGCGCCAGCAGTGGCGGGACAGCGAACACCGGGGAGCTGTTTTTT.

Comments on this clone: A much more abundant neighbour one base away suggests this may be a read error. In this CDR3 the conserved last residue, phenylalanine or tryptophan, is missing, so a read error is likely. The chain combines TRBV27 with TRBJ2-7; 7 bases align to TRBD1. Per the germline V gene, CDR1 is MNHEY and CDR2 is SMNVEV (reference sequence). V trimming: 5 bases; J trimming: 2 bases; junction bases outside the gene matches: 3. This CDR3 is built from 13 residues. CDR3 nucleotide sequence: TGTGCCAGCAGTACCCAGGGGGCCTACGAGCAGTACCTC. This gives the protein CASSTQGAYEQYL.

The table lists this clone with a count of one. The chain couples TRBV10-1 to TRBJ1-1; D may be TRBD1 (5 bases). In germline, CDR1 is WNHNN, CDR2 SYGVQD (reference sequence). V was cut by 5 bases and J by 1 base, with 11 bases left in between. This CDR3 is 14 amino acids long. For the CDR3, the DNA is TGCGCCAGCAGTCCCCGCGGACAGAACACTGAAGCTTTCTTT. It yields the protein CASSPRGQNTEAFF.

The genes are TRBV7-9 and TRBJ2-2; D might be TRBD1 (6 bases). Germline CDR1 reads SEHNR; CDR2 reads FQNEAQ (reference sequence). The ends were cut back, 3 bases at V and 1 base at J, with 12 bases in the middle. The CDR3 contains 16 residues. The CDR3: CASSFSGQRNTGELFF. DNA of the CDR3: TGTGCCAGCAGCTTTTCTGGACAGCGGAACACCGGGGAGCTGTTTTTT.

The count of this clone is one. The chain employs TRBV6-1 and TRBJ1-5; TRBD1 is a possible D gene (5 bases). Germline CDR1 reads MNHNS; CDR2 reads SASEGT. The CDR3 is made up of 11 amino acids. V lost 8 bases and J lost 4, with 6 bases in between. The CDR3 nucleotides are TGTGCCAGCGAGGGGAATCAGCCCCAGCATTTT. Protein sequence: CASEGNQPQHF.

The J gene is TRBJ2-5, the V gene TRBV7-2; 9 bases match TRBD2. Trimming removed 8 bases from V and 0 bases from J; junction bases left unmatched: 10. CDR1 is SGHTA, CDR2 FQGNSA, per germline. The CDR3 runs to 16 residues. CDR3 amino acids: CASQGSGGLYQETQYF. The CDR3 DNA sequence: TGTGCCAGCCAGGGTAGCGGGGGCCTGTACCAAGAGACCCAGTACTTC.

The CDR3 loop reads CASSQAPGTGNTIYF. In nucleotides, the CDR3 is TGCGCCAGCAGCCAAGCCCCGGGAACGGGAAACACCATATATTTT. The J gene is TRBJ1-3, the V gene TRBV4-1; D uncertain. Trimming took off 1 base at V and 4 bases at J, with 11 bases between the two ends. This CDR3 region has 15 residues. In germline, CDR1 is MGHRA, CDR2 YSYEKL.

V gene TRBV5-1 combines with J gene TRBJ2-7; tentatively, D is TRBD2 (5 bases). V was shortened by 3 bases and J by 6 bases, with 19 bases between the two germline ends. The germline gives CDR1 SGHRS, CDR2 YFSETQ. There are 15 residues in the CDR3. CDR3 loop: CASSSRSDRLGEQYF. The CDR3 nucleotides read TGCGCCAGCAGCTCACGTAGCGACCGCCTTGGCGAGCAGTACTTC.

V gene TRBV30 combines with J gene TRBJ1-3; D gene unclear. The germline CDR1 and CDR2 sequences are GTSNPN and SVGIG (reference sequence). V lost 0 bases to trimming and J lost 4 bases, with 7 bases between them. The CDR3 runs 13 residues. The CDR3: CAWSVRRGNTIYF. CDR3 DNA sequence: TGTGCCTGGAGTGTAAGGCGGGGAAACACCATATATTTT.

V is TRBV7-2 and J is TRBJ2-1; tentatively, D is TRBD2 (6 bases). The V gene lost 0 bases and the J gene lost 4 bases, with 13 bases spanning the gap. Germline-derived CDR1 and CDR2 are SGHTA and FQGNSA. The CDR3 loop spans 16 amino acids. The CDR3 loop is CASSLAGTFSYNEQFF. The CDR3 DNA reads as TGTGCCAGCAGCTTAGCCGGGACTTTTTCTTACAATGAGCAGTTCTTC. The whole variable domain, remainder taken from reference TRBV7-2 and TRBJ2-1, is GAGVSQSPSNKVTEKGKDVELRCDPISGHTALYWYRQSLGQGLEFLIYFQGNSAPDKSGLPSDRFSAERTGGSVSTLTIQRTQQEDSAVYLCASSLAGTFSYNEQFFGPGTRLTVL.